These 21 T cell receptor beta chains were sequenced from one sample in a study of blood T cell repertoires in COVID-19. TCRdb keeps only in-frame clones here, not all; method: immunoSEQ multiplex PCR. The sample includes 400,000 to 450,000 clones, 90% of them seen just once. The sequenced sample was PBMCs or T cells enriched from blood (not recorded which). These TCRs come from a young man who had recovered from COVID-19.

The chain has TRBV7-9 and TRBJ2-2, with TRBD1 as a possible D gene (5 bases). Trimming left V 1 base short and J 5 bases short, with 11 bases between. Germline V gives CDR1 SEHNR, CDR2 FQNEAQ (reference sequence). The length of the CDR3 is 15 residues. CDR3 DNA sequence: TGTGCCAGCAGCTTAGGCTTCCAGGGTACCGGGGAGCTGTTTTTT. Translation: CASSLGFQGTGELFF.

The chain is built from TRBV28 and TRBJ1-2; D is unresolved. Germline lookup yields CDR1 MDHEN and CDR2 SYDVKM. CDR3 length: 14 residues. V lost 5 bases to trimming and J lost 8 bases, with 18 bases between them. DNA for the CDR3: TGTGCCAGCAGTACCCGACAATGGGCCATGGGCTACACCTTC. This sequence encodes CASSTRQWAMGYTF.

V gene TRBV7-8 combines with J gene TRBJ2-7; tentatively, D is TRBD1 (5 bases). The V end lost 3 bases, the J end lost 3 bases, and 9 bases lay between the germline ends. In germline, CDR1 is SGHVS, CDR2 FQNEAQ. The CDR3 spans 13 residues. The CDR3 here is CASSFTRDYEQYF. CDR3 bases: TGTGCCAGCAGCTTTACCAGGGACTACGAGCAGTACTTC.

The chain employs TRBV5-4 and TRBJ2-5; 9 bases fit TRBD1. Germline V gene sequence: CDR1 SGHNT, CDR2 YYREEE (reference sequence). Germline trimming cut 4 bases from V and 2 bases from J; bases unmatched to any gene: 9. This CDR3 contains 16 residues. The CDR3 nucleotides read TGTGCCAGCAGCCCTGGCGGACAGGGGCGGCAAGAGACCCAGTACTTC. Amino acid sequence: CASSPGGQGRQETQYF.

This clone was recorded only once. V usage is TRBV5-1 and J usage is TRBJ2-7; 13 nucleotides align to TRBD2. The CDR3 covers 15 residues. V shed 3 bases, J shed 6 bases, and the junction held 6 bases outside the gene matches. From germline, CDR1 is SGHRS and CDR2 YFSETQ. The CDR3: CASSSPGTSGTEQYF. The DNA of the CDR3 is TGCGCCAGCAGCTCTCCCGGGACTAGCGGGACCGAGCAGTACTTC.

V is TRBV5-1 and J is TRBJ2-1; 8 bases are a match to TRBD2. The CDR3 length is 14 residues. Germline trimming cut 4 bases from V and 5 bases from J; bases unmatched to any gene: 5. Germline V gene data show CDR1 as SGHRS and CDR2 as YFSETQ. CDR3 in amino acids: CASSLASGHNEQFF. The CDR3 nucleotides are TGCGCCAGCAGCCTCGCTAGCGGGCACAATGAGCAGTTCTTC.

J is TRBJ1-1 and V is TRBV4-1; perhaps TRBD1 as D (5 bases). CDR1 and CDR2 from the germline V gene are MGHRA and YSYEKL. Trimming took 8 bases from V and 1 from J, leaving 20 bases between them. The CDR3 length is 16 residues. The CDR3 protein is CASCRGEGVGNTEAFF. CDR3 nucleotides: TGCGCCAGCTGCCGGGGGGAGGGCGTCGGGAACACTGAAGCTTTCTTT.

V is TRBV6-5 and J is TRBJ2-7; no clear D gene. CDR3 length: 11 residues. Per the germline V gene, CDR1 is MNHEY and CDR2 is SVGAGI. Trimming pared 6 bases from V and 6 bases from J, leaving 9 bases between. CDR3 sequence (DNA): TGTGCCAGCAGCTCTCTCGGCGAGCAGTACTTC. This gives the protein CASSSLGEQYF.

The chain employs TRBV10-3 and TRBJ2-2, with no clear D. This CDR3 region has 14 residues. The V end lost 6 bases, the J end lost 0 bases, and 8 bases lay between the germline ends. Germline CDR1 is ENHRY and CDR2 is SYGVKD. DNA for the CDR3: TGTGCCATCAGCCCGGTGTCGAACACCGGGGAGCTGTTTTTT. Amino acid sequence: CAISPVSNTGELFF.

V is TRBV9 and J is TRBJ2-5, with TRBD2 matching over 9 bases. In germline, CDR1 is SGDLS, CDR2 YYNGEE. There are 14 residues in the CDR3. Trimming cost V 0 bases and J 7 bases; bases outside gene matches: 4. CDR3 protein: CASSVGDSGGTQYF. The DNA for the CDR3 is TGTGCCAGCAGCGTAGGTGATAGCGGGGGGACCCAGTACTTC.

This rearrangement joins TRBV10-2 to TRBJ1-5; 8 bases map to TRBD1. The trim removed 8 bases at V and 2 bases at J, leaving 11 bases unmatched. The CDR3 runs 16 residues. Germline assignment: CDR1 WSHSY and CDR2 SAAADI. CDR3 DNA sequence: TGCGCCAGCTCCCGGACAGGGAGTGTAGGCAATCAGCCCCAGCATTTT. It encodes CASSRTGSVGNQPQHF.

V usage is TRBV19 and J usage is TRBJ2-3; possible D gene TRBD1, 5 bases. There are 15 residues in the CDR3. V lost 4 bases to trimming and J lost 1 base, with 12 bases between them. Germline V lookup: CDR1 LNHDA, CDR2 SQIVND (reference sequence). The CDR3, as DNA: TGTGCCAGTAGTAACCTCGACAGCGGCACAGATACGCAGTATTTT. It encodes CASSNLDSGTDTQYF.

The chain employs TRBV4-1 and TRBJ1-3; D remains ambiguous. The germline V and J ends were trimmed by 8 bases and 0 bases, with 14 bases remaining between them. The CDR3 consists of 15 residues. The germline gives CDR1 MGHRA, CDR2 YSYEKL. CDR3 residues: CASGNIGGSGNTIYF. CDR3 sequence (DNA): TGCGCCAGCGGAAACATCGGAGGCTCTGGAAACACCATATATTTT.

The V gene is TRBV2, the J gene TRBJ2-7; 8 nucleotides agree with TRBD1. Germline lookup yields CDR1 SNHLY and CDR2 FYNNEI. J lost 4 bases, V lost 5 bases, and 7 bases had no gene match. The CDR3 is 14 amino acids. The CDR3 DNA sequence: TGTGCCAGCAGTACAGGGGGAGGATCGTACGAGCAGTACTTC. This sequence encodes CASSTGGGSYEQYF. Variable domain in full (rest from reference TRBV2 and TRBJ2-7): EPEVTQTPSHQVTQMGQEVILRCVPISNHLYFYWYRQILGQKVEFLVSFYNNEISEKSEIFDDQFSVERPDGSNFTLKIRSTKLEDSAMYFCASSTGGGSYEQYFGPGTRLTVT.

V is TRBV27 and J is TRBJ2-1; TRBD1 matches 9 bases. The CDR3 spans 14 residues. Germline-derived CDR1 and CDR2 are MNHEY and SMNVEV (reference sequence). V shed 6 bases and J 6 bases; nucleotides not matched to a gene: 6. The CDR3 DNA is TGTGCCAGCAGGATCTCGACAGGGGGCAATGAGCAGTTCTTC. It is translated as CASRISTGGNEQFF.

This chain uses TRBV3-1 (or the pseudogene TRBV3-2) with TRBJ2-7, with D perhaps TRBD1 (6 bases). This CDR3 comprises 14 residues. Germline CDR1 reads LGHDT; CDR2 reads YNNKEL (reference sequence). V gave up 1 base and J gave up 6 bases, with 13 bases separating them. CDR3 DNA: TGTGCCAGCAGCCAAGGTTTTTTAGGGGGCGAGCAGTACTTC. This codes for CASSQGFLGGEQYF.

Turning to this clone: This sample includes further DNA sequences coding for the same CDR3. The chain couples TRBV2 to TRBJ1-2, with a weak D call TRBD1 (6 bases). V was trimmed by 4 bases and J by 2 bases, leaving 8 bases between them. CDR1 is SNHLY, CDR2 FYNNEI, per germline. This CDR3 comprises 13 residues. The CDR3 nucleotides are TGTGCCAGCAGTGTAGACAGGAACTATGGCTACACCTTC. Its protein is CASSVDRNYGYTF. Full variable domain (missing parts from reference TRBV2 and TRBJ1-2): EPEVTQTPSHQVTQMGQEVILRCVPISNHLYFYWYRQILGQKVEFLVSFYNNEISEKSEIFDDQFSVERPDGSNFTLKIRSTKLEDSAMYFCASSVDRNYGYTFGSGTRLTVV.

The chain combines TRBV4-1 with TRBJ1-2, with TRBD1 matching 8 bases. CDR1 and CDR2 from the germline V gene are MGHRA and YSYEKL. V lost 4 bases and J lost 8; bases outside the gene matches: 12. CDR3 size: 15 residues. DNA for the CDR3: TGCGCCAGCAGCCCGCGGGCAGGGGGCTCATGGGGCTACACCTTC. Protein: CASSPRAGGSWGYTF.

On this clone itself: At the DNA level, this CDR3 is encoded by other sequences in the same sample as well. This chain connects TRBV6-5 to TRBJ1-2, with 7 bases lining up with TRBD1. Germline assignment: CDR1 MNHEY and CDR2 SVGAGI. Germline trimming cut 2 bases from V and 4 bases from J; bases unmatched to any gene: 4. This CDR3 is built from 14 residues. The CDR3 DNA reads TGTGCCAGCAGTTACGGGGGACAGCCCTATGGCTACACCTTC. Its translation: CASSYGGQPYGYTF.

J is TRBJ1-1 and V is TRBV9, with D possibly TRBD1 on 6 matching bases. Germline CDR1 is SGDLS and CDR2 is YYNGEE. V lost 0 bases and J 5 bases, leaving 11 bases between the germline ends. This CDR3 has 14 amino acids. The CDR3 spells CASSVAGGFTEAFF. DNA for the CDR3: TGTGCCAGCAGCGTAGCTGGGGGCTTTACTGAAGCTTTCTTT. The entire variable domain, with the rest obtained from reference TRBV9 and TRBJ1-1, is as follows: DSGVTQTPKHLITATGQRVTLRCSPRSGDLSVYWYQQSLDQGLQFLIQYYNGEERAKGNILERFSAQQFPDLHSELNLSSLELGDSALYFCASSVAGGFTEAFFGQGTRLTVV.

This sequence joins TRBV9 and TRBJ2-1; 7 positions match TRBD1. The length of the CDR3 is 13 residues. V lost 7 bases, J lost 6 bases, and 7 bases stayed unmatched. Germline V lookup: CDR1 SGDLS, CDR2 YYNGEE. CDR3 nucleotides: TGTGCCAGCGAGACAGGGACCGGCAATGAGCAGTTCTTC. Its translation is CASETGTGNEQFF. Filled out from reference TRBV9 and TRBJ2-1, the complete variable domain reads DSGVTQTPKHLITATGQRVTLRCSPRSGDLSVYWYQQSLDQGLQFLIQYYNGEERAKGNILERFSAQQFPDLHSELNLSSLELGDSALYFCASETGTGNEQFFGPGTRLTVL.